The source of this T cell receptor beta chain is a study of Ad26.COV2.S vaccination and SARS-CoV-2 variants. At the level of the study: Donor allocation was to the COV1001 Ad26.COV2.S trial arm.

Libraries were prepared by immunoSEQ multiplex PCR; TCRdb keeps only in-frame clonotypes and omits some of them. The table has over 450,000 clones, nearly 90% seen once. This CDR3 is 16 amino acids long. CDR1 and CDR2 from the germline V gene are MNHNS and SASEGT. Deletions cut 1 base from V and 5 bases from J, with 15 bases between. Specified treatment: 19 received Ad26.COV2.S at low or high dose, single or two shots; roughly 5 received placebo; per-sample allocation not given. Day 63 after the first injection of vaccine or placebo was the sampling time. Participants' vaccine, an Ad26 vector, delivered Wuhan-strain SARS-CoV-2 spike.

The TCR comes from a person between 18 and 65 years old who received the Ad26.COV2.S COVID-19 vaccine or a placebo. This sample comprised peripheral blood, obtained in a trial of Ad26.COV2.S vaccine versus placebo. This rearrangement joins TRBV6-1 to TRBJ1-5; D gene uncertain. The CDR3 DNA reads TGTGCCAGCAGTGAAGGGAGACCCCGGGAGGATCAGCCCCAGCATTTT. Amino acids: CASSEGRPREDQPQHF.